Below, 20 T cell receptor beta chains from the same sample are listed, as sequenced in a study of low-dose radiotherapy and immunotherapy resistance in tumors. Gene-specific TRAV and TRBV primers were used for first-strand cDNA, covering alpha and beta chains. TCR amplification used 20 PCR cycles, a constant-region primer and a V-primer adapter. TCRdb redid the calling of the reads with MiXCR, one entry per CDR3 protein. Of tens of thousands of distinct CDR3 sequences in the sample, more than 8% are singletons; the top ten hold roughly 1%. Stated time point: before trial treatment. Specimen: PBMCs, collected before treatment. These receptors all stem from a male donor with prostate cancer.

This chain connects TRBV28 to TRBJ2-1; 7 bases are a match to TRBD1. CDR1 and CDR2 from the germline V gene are MDHEN and SYDVKM. Germline trimming cut 8 bases from V and 8 bases from J; bases unmatched to any gene: 9. This CDR3 region has 13 residues. The DNA of the CDR3 is TGTGCCAGCCTTCCACAGGGGTGGGATGAGCAGTTCTTC. It encodes CASLPQGWDEQFF.

This clonotype was recorded at least ten times. The chain recombines TRBV20-1 with TRBJ2-7; 9 nucleotides agree with TRBD2. The CDR3 covers 15 residues. V was clipped by 2 bases and J by 2 bases; unmatched bases: 7. Germline CDR1 reads DFQATT; CDR2 reads SNEGSKA (reference sequence). CDR3 protein: CSARRRGRGTYEQYF. Here the CDR3 DNA reads TGCAGTGCTAGACGGCGCGGGAGGGGCACCTACGAGCAGTACTTC.

This clonotype was counted ten times or more. This chain connects TRBV13 to TRBJ2-1, with 9 positions matching TRBD2. Germline V gives CDR1 PRHDT, CDR2 FYEKMQ (reference sequence). The CDR3 sequence is 14 residues long. Germline trimming cut 0 bases from V and 8 bases from J; bases unmatched to any gene: 2. The CDR3 sequence: CASSLGLAGHEQFF. CDR3 DNA: TGTGCCAGCAGCTTAGGGCTAGCGGGACATGAGCAGTTCTTC.

This clonotype was seen many times. The chain uses TRBV4-3 and TRBJ2-7, with D perhaps matching TRBD2 (6 bases). CDR3 size: 16 residues. Germline CDR1 LGHNA, CDR2 YSLEER. V was clipped by 1 base and J by 4 bases, with 17 bases between them. The CDR3 reads CASSQGVTGSLYEQYF. In DNA, the CDR3 is TGCGCCAGCAGCCAAGGAGTAACCGGGAGTCTGTACGAGCAGTACTTC.

This clonotype was detected many times. The genes are TRBV20-1 and TRBJ2-1; 9 nucleotides agree with TRBD2. Trimming at V came to 1 base and at J to 3 bases, leaving 4 bases not matched to a gene. The CDR3 contains 15 residues. Germline CDR1 DFQATT, CDR2 SNEGSKA (reference sequence). CDR3 region: CSARGVSGSYNEQFF. The DNA of the CDR3 is TGCAGTGCTAGAGGGGTTAGCGGGAGCTACAATGAGCAGTTCTTC.

This clonotype was observed at least ten times. The genes are TRBV7-8 and TRBJ1-4; tentative D call: TRBD1 (5 bases). Germline V gene data show CDR1 as SGHVS and CDR2 as FQNEAQ. V lost 3 bases and J 7 bases, leaving 12 bases between the germline ends. The CDR3 is 14 residues long. The CDR3 DNA sequence: TGTGCCAGCAGCTTGGGGGGAGGTGTTGAAAAACTGTTTTTT. Its protein is CASSLGGGVEKLFF.

The rearrangement joins TRBV5-4 to TRBJ1-6; D is uncertain. Germline CDR1 SGHNT, CDR2 YYREEE (reference sequence). The V end was cut by 4 bases, the J end by 7 bases, with 6 bases between. The CDR3 has 12 residues. This chain's CDR3 is CASSTENSPLHF. DNA of the CDR3: TGTGCCAGCAGCACAGAGAATTCACCCCTCCACTTT. The full variable domain, rest sourced from reference TRBV5-4 and TRBJ1-6, is ETGVTQSPTHLIKTRGQQVTLRCSSQSGHNTVSWYQQALGQGPQFIFQYYREEENGRGNFPPRFSGLQFPNYSSELNVNALELDDSALYLCASSTENSPLHFGNGTRLTVT.

This clonotype was detected ten times or more. The CDR3 bases are TGTGCCAGCAGCGTAGGGGGGACTAGCGGCTACAATGAGCAGTTCTTC. Translation gives CASSVGGTSGYNEQFF. J is TRBJ2-1 and V is TRBV9; the match to TRBD2 covers 11 bases. Trimming cost V 0 bases and J 3 bases; bases outside gene matches: 2. CDR3 length: 16 residues. Germline V gene data show CDR1 as SGDLS and CDR2 as YYNGEE.

The V call is TRBV5-5, the J call TRBJ2-1, with 8 bases matching TRBD2. CDR1 and CDR2 (germline): SGHKS, YYEKEE (reference sequence). V shed 2 bases and J 8 bases; nucleotides not matched to a gene: 9. The CDR3 has 15 amino acids. This CDR3 is CASSFEREWRDEQFF. In DNA, the CDR3 is TGTGCCAGCAGCTTCGAGCGGGAGTGGAGGGATGAGCAGTTCTTC.

There are many counts of this clonotype. The genes are TRBV5-1 and TRBJ1-5; D is undetermined. The CDR3 loop spans 15 amino acids. Trimming stripped 4 bases from V and 6 bases from J, with 17 bases between. Germline CDR1 reads SGHRS; CDR2 reads YFSETQ. The CDR3 region is CASSPSGIGGQPQHF. The DNA for the CDR3 is TGCGCCAGCAGCCCTTCGGGGATAGGAGGTCAGCCCCAGCATTTT. The full variable domain, completed using reference TRBV5-1 and TRBJ1-5, is KAGVTQTPRYLIKTRGQQVTLSCSPISGHRSVSWYQQTPGQGLQFLFEYFSETQRNKGNFPGRFSGRQFSNSRSEMNVSTLELGDSALYLCASSPSGIGGQPQHFGDGTRLSIL.

There are many counts of this clonotype. The V and J genes are TRBV6-5 and TRBJ2-1; 7 bases line up with TRBD2. The junction had 4 bases not matched to a gene; V was cut back by 5 bases and J by 0 bases. CDR3 length: 15 residues. From germline, CDR1 is MNHEY and CDR2 SVGAGI. CDR3 coding DNA: TGTGCCAGCAGTCAGGGAGGGAGCTCCTACAATGAGCAGTTCTTC. Residues: CASSQGGSSYNEQFF.

Many counts were recorded for this clonotype. The rearrangement links TRBV30 to TRBJ1-1; D gene ambiguous. Germline CDR1 reads GTSNPN; CDR2 reads SVGIG (reference sequence). CDR3 size: 14 residues. V lost 2 bases to trimming and J lost 5 bases, with 15 bases between them. CDR3 DNA: TGTGCCTGGAGTCCGGGCCCGGGAGCAACTGAAGCTTTCTTT. This gives the protein CAWSPGPGATEAFF.

V usage is TRBV27 and J usage is TRBJ2-7; possibly TRBD1 for D (6 bases). The germline V and J ends were trimmed by 5 bases and 0 bases, with 11 bases remaining between them. This CDR3 contains 14 residues. Germline V gene sequence: CDR1 MNHEY, CDR2 SMNVEV (reference sequence). The CDR3 region is CASSITGTSYEQYF. CDR3 nucleotide sequence: TGTGCCAGCAGTATAACAGGGACCTCCTACGAGCAGTACTTC.

This clonotype was counted ten times or more. The chain employs TRBV11-2 and TRBJ2-7; TRBD2 matches 9 bases. Germline lookup yields CDR1 SGHAT and CDR2 FQNNGV. The CDR3 loop spans 16 amino acids. Trimming removed 4 bases from V and 2 bases from J; junction bases left unmatched: 9. CDR3 bases: TGTGCCAGCAGCTCCTTTTCGGGCGGGAGGGCCTACGAGCAGTACTTC. This encodes CASSSFSGGRAYEQYF.

This clonotype was found many times. The gene calls are TRBV5-1 and TRBJ2-1; the D is unclear. V lost 0 bases to trimming and J lost 7 bases, with 14 bases between them. The CDR3 covers 15 residues. The germline V gene has CDR1 SGHRS and CDR2 YFSETQ. This CDR3 reads CASSLEPGRRNEQFF. The CDR3 DNA is TGCGCCAGCAGCTTGGAGCCGGGCCGGCGGAATGAGCAGTTCTTC.

V gene TRBV4-2 combines with J gene TRBJ2-4; D is ambiguous. CDR1 is LGHNA and CDR2 is YNFKEQ in the germline V gene. V dropped 4 bases and J dropped 12 bases, with 16 bases sitting between them. The CDR3 is 13 residues long. The CDR3, as DNA: TGTGCCAGCAGCCCAGGTGGGATTTACGCTCAGTACTTC. It codes for CASSPGGIYAQYF.

This clonotype occurred many times. The chain links TRBV5-1 to TRBJ2-2; 7 bases map to TRBD2. The V and J ends lost 4 bases and 3 bases, in that order; junction bases with no gene match: 6. In germline, CDR1 is SGHRS, CDR2 YFSETQ. The CDR3 contains 15 residues. The CDR3, as DNA: TGCGCCAGCAGCGGGGCCCTAGCGGACACCGGGGAGCTGTTTTTT. It specifies CASSGALADTGELFF.

The table lists this clonotype with many counts. V is TRBV29-1 and J is TRBJ1-4; D remains ambiguous. Trimming took 7 bases from V and 2 from J, leaving 14 bases between them. The CDR3 is made up of 14 amino acids. Looked up from germline, CDR1 is SQVTM and CDR2 is ANQGSEA. CDR3 sequence (DNA): TGCAGCGCTCAACAGTCCCCCACTAATGAAAAACTGTTTTTT. Translating gives CSAQQSPTNEKLFF.

This clonotype was counted ten times or more. The V gene is TRBV28, the J gene TRBJ2-1; TRBD2 matches at 8 bases. There are 15 residues in the CDR3. CDR1 is MDHEN and CDR2 is SYDVKM in the germline V gene. The ends lost 8 bases at V and 5 bases at J; junction bases unmatched: 11. In DNA, the CDR3 is TGTGCCAGCCTTCCCGGGACTAGAGTCCACAATGAGCAGTTCTTC. The encoded protein is CASLPGTRVHNEQFF.

This clonotype was counted at least ten times. V and J are TRBV7-2 and TRBJ2-7; D remains unclear. V was shortened by 5 bases and J by 9 bases, with 11 bases between the two germline ends. CDR3 length equals 11 residues. CDR1 SGHTA and CDR2 FQGNSA come from the germline V gene. The CDR3 DNA reads TGTGCCAGCAGCCAAGTCGGAGTGCAGTACTTC. It specifies CASSQVGVQYF.